The 13 T cell receptor beta chains below were found in one sample sequenced in a study of blood T cells in healthy people across ages. Primed by a sample-barcoded 5' primer and a J-beta primer mix, a second PCR proceeded for roughly 6 to 12 cycles. TCRdb re-called the 5' RACE reads through MiXCR, storing one row per CDR3 protein. The repertoire holds hundreds of thousands of distinct CDR3 sequences, with 58% as singletons. The sample was blood. These receptors all stem from a man aged 60-69 years in good health.

This clonotype was seen only a few times. The genes are TRBV20-1 and TRBJ2-5; TRBD1 is a possible D gene (5 bases). The CDR3 runs 12 residues. The V and J ends lost 5 bases and 3 bases respectively, with 10 bases between them. The germline V gene has CDR1 DFQATT and CDR2 SNEGSKA (reference sequence). The CDR3 DNA sequence: TGCAGTGCTCTAGACAGAGAAGAGACCCAGTACTTC. Its protein is CSALDREETQYF.

CDR3 bases: TGTGCCAGCAGCCAAGCTTGGGGTGCTAATGAAAAACTGTTTTTT. Its protein is CASSQAWGANEKLFF. The chain couples TRBV3-1 to TRBJ1-4; D remains ambiguous. V gave up 1 base and J gave up 3 bases, with 9 bases separating them. The CDR3 length is 15 residues. The germline V gene has CDR1 LGHDT and CDR2 YNNKEL (reference sequence). Together with reference TRBV3-1 and TRBJ1-4, the CDR3 gives the full variable domain: DTAVSQTPKYLVTQMGNDKSIKCEQNLGHDTMYWYKQDSKKFLKIMFSYNNKELIINETVPNRFSPKSPDKAHLNLHINSLELGDSAVYFCASSQAWGANEKLFFGSGTQLSVL.

This clonotype was seen more than once but under ten times. The chain employs TRBV28 and TRBJ1-1; TRBD1 agrees at 8 bases. Trimming cost V 5 bases and J 1 base; bases outside gene matches: 6. CDR1 and CDR2 from the germline V gene are MDHEN and SYDVKM. This CDR3 spans 15 amino acids. Written as DNA, the CDR3 is TGTGCCAGCAGTCCTCGGACAGGGCAGAACACTGAAGCTTTCTTT. Encoded protein: CASSPRTGQNTEAFF.

To note about this clonotype: The junction does not match germline at one end; this may be a read error. The chain is built from TRBV20-1 and TRBJ2-7, with 8 bases fitting TRBD1. The CDR3 has 15 residues. Germline CDR1 DFQATT, CDR2 SNEGSKA (reference sequence). For the CDR3, the DNA is TGCATTGCTAGCCCTGGACAGGGTGGAACCTACGAGCAGTACTTC. Its protein product is CIASPGQGGTYEQYF.

This clonotype was counted only a few times. The gene calls are TRBV9 and TRBJ2-3; D possibly corresponds to TRBD1 (5 bases). Germline CDR1 SGDLS, CDR2 YYNGEE. V was trimmed by 3 bases and J by 1 base, leaving 12 bases between them. CDR3 size: 15 residues. The CDR3 here is CASSARVTGTDTQYF. The DNA for the CDR3 is TGTGCCAGCAGCGCCAGGGTTACGGGCACAGATACGCAGTATTTT.

The chain joins TRBV6-5 to TRBJ2-5, with a weak D call TRBD1 (7 bases). V lost 3 bases, J lost 2 bases, and 13 bases lay in between. The CDR3 runs 15 residues. From germline, CDR1 is MNHEY and CDR2 SVGAGI. The CDR3 protein is CASSYWSGGQETQYF. CDR3 bases: TGTGCCAGCAGTTATTGGTCAGGGGGGCAAGAGACCCAGTACTTC.

This chain connects TRBV5-1 to TRBJ1-4; possibly TRBD1 for D (6 bases). Germline V gene lookup returns CDR1 SGHRS and CDR2 YFSETQ. V dropped 3 bases and J dropped 5 bases, with 20 bases sitting between them. The length of the CDR3 is 17 residues. The CDR3 here is CASSSLGAGAPNEKLFF. CDR3 bases: TGCGCCAGCAGCTCCCTTGGGGCAGGGGCCCCCAATGAAAAACTGTTTTTT.

V gene TRBV7-7 combines with J gene TRBJ2-5; 8 nucleotides agree with TRBD2. Germline V gives CDR1 SSHAT, CDR2 FNYEAQ (reference sequence). CDR3 length: 16 amino acids. V lost 5 bases and J lost 1; bases outside the gene matches: 9. This chain's CDR3 is CASSGGVAGTQETQYF. For the CDR3, the DNA is TGTGCCAGCAGCGGGGGGGTAGCGGGGACCCAAGAGACCCAGTACTTC.

The chain links TRBV3-1 to TRBJ2-2; 10 bases map to TRBD1. Germline CDR1 LGHDT, CDR2 YNNKEL (reference sequence). This CDR3 is built from 17 residues. Trimming cost V 5 bases and J 2 bases; bases outside gene matches: 8. The CDR3 spells CASSLHGTGVNTGELFF. The CDR3 DNA reads as TGTGCCAGCAGCTTGCACGGGACAGGGGTTAACACCGGGGAGCTGTTTTTT.

The sample holds a few counts of this clonotype. The gene calls are TRBV7-9 and TRBJ2-4; weak D call: TRBD2 (6 bases). The germline V and J ends were trimmed by 1 base and 0 bases, with 13 bases remaining between them. Germline V gene lookup returns CDR1 SEHNR and CDR2 FQNEAQ (reference sequence). The CDR3 totals 17 residues. As DNA, the CDR3 is TGTGCCAGCAGCTTAGGGGAGGCCACCGTAGCCAAAAACATTCAGTACTTC. Translating gives CASSLGEATVAKNIQYF.

This chain uses TRBV12-3 or TRBV12-4 with TRBJ2-1; 10 nucleotides line up with TRBD2. Gene TRBJ2-7 matches the end of the DNA better, so the J call may be wrong. The CDR3 has 20 residues. The CDR3 DNA reads TGTGCCAGCAGTTTGAGACAGATATTACTAGCGGGGCTCTCCTACAATGAGCAGTACTTC. Amino acids: CASSLRQILLAGLSYNEQYF.

The rearrangement links TRBV4-2 to TRBJ1-3, with a tentative D call TRBD1 (5 bases). CDR3 length equals 15 residues. Germline CDR1 LGHNA, CDR2 YNFKEQ. V shed 1 base and J shed 2 bases, with 9 bases lying between them. The CDR3 nucleotides are TGTGCCAGCAGCCAAGCCGGACAAGCTGGAAACACCATATATTTT. Its translation is CASSQAGQAGNTIYF.

CDR3 sequence reads: CASSSTRDSPLHF. CDR3 sequence (DNA): TGTGCCAGCAGCTCAACACGTGATTCACCCCTCCACTTT. The chain uses TRBV11-3 and TRBJ1-6; D is uncertain. V was shortened by 4 bases and J by 8 bases, with 9 bases between the two germline ends. The CDR3 loop spans 13 amino acids. Per the germline V gene, CDR1 is SGHNT and CDR2 is YENEEA. Supplemented by reference TRBV11-3 and TRBJ1-6, the full variable domain reads EAGVVQSPRYKIIEKKQPVAFWCNPISGHNTLYWYLQNLGQGPELLIRYENEEAVDDSQLPKDRFSAERLKGVDSTLKIQPAELGDSAVYLCASSSTRDSPLHFGNGTRLTVT.